These 23 T cell receptor beta chains share one sample of origin, sequenced in a study of identical twins. TCRdb ran MiXCR on the 5' RACE reads and lists one entry per CDR3 protein. The sample has approximately 230,000 distinct CDR3 sequences; around 6.5% are singletons. These same records also appear under a second study, on T cells expressing NK-cell markers.

What was sequenced was CD8+ T cells sorted from blood. These receptor sequences come from a woman under 30 in good health.

This clonotype showed up just a few times. The chain is built from TRBV27 and TRBJ2-1; D perhaps matches TRBD1 (5 bases). V lost 2 bases and J lost 8, with 16 bases in between. There are 15 residues in the CDR3. The germline gives CDR1 MNHEY, CDR2 SMNVEV (reference sequence). CDR3 amino acids: CASSLSAGLGDEQFF. The CDR3, as DNA: TGTGCCAGCAGTTTAAGTGCAGGGCTTGGGGATGAGCAGTTCTTC.

This clonotype occurred many times. The gene calls are TRBV5-6 and TRBJ1-2; D gene ambiguous. V shed 4 bases and J shed 2 bases, with 9 bases lying between them. Germline-derived CDR1 and CDR2 are SGHDT and YYEEEE. This CDR3 is built from 13 residues. CDR3 bases: TGTGCCAGCAGCCCCAACTCGAACTATGGCTACACCTTC. Encoded protein: CASSPNSNYGYTF.

There are a few counts of this clonotype. The rearrangement joins TRBV12-3 or TRBV12-4 to TRBJ2-7, with D possibly TRBD2 on 5 matching bases. Deletions cut 6 bases from V and 6 bases from J, with 12 bases between. This CDR3 is 12 amino acids long. The CDR3 loop reads CASRLALLEQYF. Here the CDR3 DNA reads TGTGCCAGCAGGCTAGCACTTCTCGAGCAGTACTTC.

The genes are TRBV7-9 and TRBJ1-2; TRBD1 might be the D (5 bases). This CDR3 is 15 amino acids long. Trimming took off 4 bases at V and 6 bases at J, with 18 bases between the two ends. From germline, CDR1 is SEHNR and CDR2 FQNEAQ (reference sequence). CDR3 residues: CASSSAGDRANGYTF. Here the CDR3 DNA reads TGTGCCAGCAGCTCGGCGGGAGACAGAGCTAATGGCTACACCTTC.

This clonotype was observed a few times. The gene calls are TRBV27 and TRBJ2-1, with D unresolved. The CDR3 runs to 17 residues. Germline lookup yields CDR1 MNHEY and CDR2 SMNVEV (reference sequence). Trimming took off 2 bases at V and 2 bases at J, with 16 bases between the two ends. In DNA form, the CDR3 reads TGTGCCAGCAGTTTAATCTCGGGCCGAGAGGCCTACAATGAGCAGTTCTTC. Encoded protein: CASSLISGREAYNEQFF.

At least ten counts were recorded for this clonotype. This chain joins TRBV12-3 or TRBV12-4 and TRBJ2-2; TRBD1 is a possible D gene (6 bases). This CDR3 has 16 residues. The V end was cut by 3 bases, the J end by 4 bases, with 15 bases between. Written as DNA, the CDR3 is TGTGCCAGCAGTTTCTTAGGGGGACACCTCACCGGGGAGCTGTTTTTT. Translation gives CASSFLGGHLTGELFF.

Ten or more counts support this clonotype. V is TRBV7-8 and J is TRBJ2-2; no firm D call. Germline V CDR1 and CDR2: SGHVS, FQNEAQ. The germline V and J ends were trimmed by 0 bases and 1 base, with 6 bases remaining between them. The CDR3 is 15 amino acids. CDR3 coding DNA: TGTGCCAGCAGCTTAGCAGGGATGAACACCGGGGAGCTGTTTTTT. Protein: CASSLAGMNTGELFF.

The chain combines TRBV5-6 with TRBJ2-7; either TRBD1 or TRBD2 may fit D (6 bases each). The CDR3 extends over 16 amino acids. The V gene's germline CDR1 is SGHDT and CDR2 YYEEEE. With 4 bases removed from V and 2 bases from J, the gap between germline ends came to 19 bases. CDR3 sequence reads: CASSTGGSATPYEQYF. For the CDR3, the DNA is TGTGCCAGCAGCACCGGGGGCTCCGCAACCCCCTACGAGCAGTACTTC.

This sequence joins TRBV3-1 and TRBJ1-1; D ambiguous. Germline V gene sequence: CDR1 LGHDT, CDR2 YNNKEL (reference sequence). The CDR3 runs to 13 residues. Trimming cost V 3 bases and J 4 bases, with 9 bases left between them. This CDR3 is CASSQGLGTEAFF. The CDR3 DNA follows: TGTGCCAGCAGCCAGGGTCTTGGCACTGAAGCTTTCTTT.

This clonotype was seen at least ten times. The rearrangement links TRBV25-1 to TRBJ2-2; D gene unclear. This CDR3 spans 13 amino acids. Germline V CDR1 and CDR2: MGHDK, SYGVNS. V was shortened by 1 base and J by 6 bases, with 6 bases between the two germline ends. CDR3 sequence (DNA): TGTGCCAGCAGTGAATTTGTGGCCGGGGAGCTGTTTTTT. Translating it yields CASSEFVAGELFF.

This clonotype showed up just a few times. The J gene is TRBJ1-2, the V gene TRBV5-5; D not certain. The CDR3 covers 12 residues. V lost 1 base and J lost 7, with 8 bases in between. Germline V gene sequence: CDR1 SGHKS, CDR2 YYEKEE (reference sequence). This CDR3 reads CASSLPDRGYTF. The DNA for the CDR3 is TGTGCCAGCAGCTTGCCCGATCGTGGCTACACCTTC.

This clonotype was observed many times. V gene TRBV12-3 or TRBV12-4 combines with J gene TRBJ2-1, with D perhaps TRBD1 (6 bases). Trimming stripped 8 bases from V and 4 bases from J, with 15 bases between. The CDR3 sequence is 14 residues long. CDR3 bases: TGTGCCAGCTCCTGGGGAACAGGGTACAATGAGCAGTTCTTC. Its protein is CASSWGTGYNEQFF.

This clonotype was seen more than once but under ten times. V is TRBV12-3 or TRBV12-4 and J is TRBJ1-2; D is ambiguous. V was cut by 6 bases and J by 2 bases, with 10 bases left in between. This CDR3 region has 13 residues. CDR3 bases: TGTGCCAGCAGCCCCGGGTGGAACTATGGCTACACCTTC. As protein: CASSPGWNYGYTF.

The chain carries TRBV3-1 and TRBJ2-1, with 14 bases aligning to TRBD2. This CDR3 is 15 amino acids long. CDR1 and CDR2 from the germline V gene are LGHDT and YNNKEL (reference sequence). Trimming took 4 bases from V and 9 from J; bases not matched to a gene: 5. The CDR3 protein is CASSPGLAGVVEQFF. The CDR3 DNA reads as TGTGCCAGCAGCCCGGGACTAGCGGGAGTCGTTGAGCAGTTCTTC.

The V call is TRBV25-1, the J call TRBJ2-5, with D maybe TRBD1 (6 bases). The V and J ends lost 0 bases and 5 bases respectively, with 10 bases between them. CDR3 length: 14 amino acids. CDR1 is MGHDK, CDR2 SYGVNS, per germline. The CDR3 here is CASSEYDRRETQYF. Written as DNA, the CDR3 is TGTGCCAGCAGTGAATACGACAGGCGGGAGACCCAGTACTTC.

The chain uses TRBV5-6 and TRBJ1-1; maybe TRBD1 (5 bases). CDR1 and CDR2 from the germline V gene are SGHDT and YYEEEE. Trimming stripped 5 bases from V and 4 bases from J, with 9 bases between. This CDR3 comprises 12 residues. The CDR3 DNA reads TGTGCCAGCAGTTGGGGGTCCACTGAAGCTTTCTTT. Translated, it gives CASSWGSTEAFF.

There are a few counts of this clonotype. The V and J genes are TRBV27 and TRBJ2-5; D ambiguous. Trimming took 5 bases from V and 2 from J, leaving 15 bases between them. The CDR3 runs to 15 residues. Looked up from germline, CDR1 is MNHEY and CDR2 is SMNVEV (reference sequence). The CDR3 nucleotides are TGTGCCAGCAGTGCCCAGAAAGGGCAACAAGAGACCCAGTACTTC. Translated, it gives CASSAQKGQQETQYF.

J is TRBJ2-3 and V is TRBV14, with 9 bases that match TRBD1. Looked up from germline, CDR1 is SGHDN and CDR2 is FVKESK. The CDR3 covers 16 residues. V shed 2 bases and J 5 bases; nucleotides not matched to a gene: 8. CDR3 loop: CASSQLPGQGQDTQYF. In DNA form, the CDR3 reads TGTGCCAGCAGCCAACTTCCGGGACAGGGCCAAGATACGCAGTATTTT.

This clonotype was counted many times. V gene TRBV11-2 combines with J gene TRBJ2-3, with TRBD1 matching 7 bases. With V trimmed by 2 bases and J by 2 bases, 7 bases remained unmatched. Germline-derived CDR1 and CDR2 are SGHAT and FQNNGV. The CDR3 has 16 residues. DNA for the CDR3: TGTGCCAGCAGCTTATGGGACAGCCAATCCACAGATACGCAGTATTTT. Translating it yields CASSLWDSQSTDTQYF.

This sequence joins TRBV7-9 and TRBJ2-7, with 7 positions matching TRBD2. The trim removed 1 base at V and 4 bases at J, leaving 10 bases unmatched. From germline, CDR1 is SEHNR and CDR2 FQNEAQ (reference sequence). The CDR3 loop spans 16 amino acids. CDR3 sequence (DNA): TGTGCCAGCAGCTTAGAGGATGTGGGAGGGAAATACGAGCAGTACTTC. This translates into CASSLEDVGGKYEQYF.

This clonotype was counted between two and nine times. This rearrangement joins TRBV6-5 to TRBJ1-1; D may be TRBD1 (6 bases). CDR3 length: 14 residues. V lost 0 bases and J 5 bases, leaving 10 bases between the germline ends. Germline CDR1 MNHEY, CDR2 SVGAGI. The CDR3 DNA reads as TGTGCCAGCAGTTACTCATGGGGGGCAACTGAAGCTTTCTTT. Translation: CASSYSWGATEAFF.

This clonotype was seen more than once but under ten times. The V and J genes are TRBV12-3 or TRBV12-4 and TRBJ2-5; 7 bases align to TRBD2. V lost 8 bases, J lost 4 bases, and 7 bases stayed unmatched. The CDR3 contains 13 residues. CDR3 loop: CASRLPGGETQYF. In DNA form, the CDR3 reads TGTGCCAGCCGACTGCCGGGGGGAGAGACCCAGTACTTC.

This clonotype was counted a few times. The V and J genes are TRBV10-3 and TRBJ1-4; 7 bases map to TRBD1. The germline V gene has CDR1 ENHRY and CDR2 SYGVKD. The CDR3 extends over 14 amino acids. V shed 3 bases and J 12 bases; nucleotides not matched to a gene: 10. The DNA of the CDR3 is TGTGCCATCAGTGACCGCGACAGGGAGATAGAACTGTTTTTT. Its translation: CAISDRDREIELFF.